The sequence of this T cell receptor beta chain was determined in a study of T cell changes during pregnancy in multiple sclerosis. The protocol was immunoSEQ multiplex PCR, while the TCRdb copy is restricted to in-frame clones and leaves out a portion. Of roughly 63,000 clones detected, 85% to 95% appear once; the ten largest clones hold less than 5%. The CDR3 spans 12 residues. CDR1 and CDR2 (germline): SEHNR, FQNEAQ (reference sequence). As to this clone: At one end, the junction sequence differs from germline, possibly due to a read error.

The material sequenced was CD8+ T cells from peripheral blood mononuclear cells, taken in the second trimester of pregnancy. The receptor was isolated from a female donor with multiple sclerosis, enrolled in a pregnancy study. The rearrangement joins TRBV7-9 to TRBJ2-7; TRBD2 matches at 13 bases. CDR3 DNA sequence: TGTGCCAGCAGCCCGGGACTAGCGGGATGGAACTTC. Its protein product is CASSPGLAGWNF.